A selection of T cell receptor beta chains follows, all from one sample in a study of cytotoxic CD8 clonotypes in ibrutinib-treated CLL. The data were produced by immunoSEQ multiplex PCR, yet TCRdb's version contains in-frame clones alone and is incomplete. The table records 30,000 to 40,000 clones, 45% to 50% of them present only once. The material was PBMCs, obtained before ibrutinib treatment. The receptors shown here come from a human donor with chronic lymphocytic leukemia. CDR3s include the opening cysteine and the closing phenylalanine or tryptophan. D genes are given only for firm matches. Only part of the rows carry a size: once, few, many, or a class if the clone is expanded.

- TRBJ2-7 TRBV6-5 TRBD1 14 CASSYSGGSGEQYF TGTGCCAGCAGTTACTCAGGGGGCTCGGGAGAGCAGTACTTC
- TRBJ1-3 TRBV10-3 - 15 CAIGGRTSSGNTIYF TGTGCCATCGGAGGCCGGACTTCCTCTGGAAACACCATATATTTT
- TRBJ1-2 TRBV27 - 13 CASSPGQHYGYTF TGTGCCAGCAGCCCAGGACAGCACTATGGCTACACCTTC
few TRBJ1-2 TRBV28 TRBD1 14 CASTWDRVPPDYTF TGTGCCAGCACCTGGGACAGGGTACCGCCCGACTACACCTTC
once TRBJ2-1 TRBV20-1 - 10 CSASLYEQFF TGCAGTGCTAGCCTCTACGAGCAGTTCTTC
few TRBJ2-7 TRBV28 - 15 CASSPAGGRSYEQYF TGTGCCAGCAGTCCGGCCGGGGGTCGCTCCTACGAGCAGTACTTC
- TRBJ1-2 TRBV7-8 - 13 CASSPDGSYGYTF TGTGCCAGCAGCCCGGACGGCTCTTATGGCTACACCTTC
- TRBJ1-2 TRBV29-1 - 15 CSVAVVDRTPYGYTF TGCAGCGTTGCGGTGGTGGACAGAACCCCCTATGGCTACACCTTC
- TRBJ1-5 TRBV7-8 - 14 CASSPRTENQPQHF TGTGCCAGCAGCCCGCGGACGGAGAATCAGCCCCAGCATTTT
few TRBJ2-6 TRBV27 TRBD1 19 CASSPRRWDRGAGANVLTF TGTGCCAGCAGTCCCCGGCGATGGGACAGGGGGGCGGGGGCCAACGTCCTGACTTTC
- TRBJ2-1 TRBV7-7 TRBD1 15 CASSPEAGQGFEQFF TGTGCTAGCAGCCCGGAGGCGGGACAGGGATTTGAGCAGTTCTTC
once TRBJ2-7 TRBV5-6 TRBD2 15 CASSLSPQRGDEQYF TGTGCCAGCAGCCTCTCCCCCCAGCGGGGGGACGAGCAGTACTTC
few TRBJ2-7 TRBV7-9 - 12 CASSLVGNEQYF TGTGCCAGCAGCTTAGTAGGCAACGAGCAGTACTTC
- TRBJ2-3 TRBV6-4 TRBD2 17 CASSEELTSGSTDTQYF TGTGCCAGCAGTGAAGAGCTGACTAGCGGGAGCACAGATACGCAGTATTTT
once TRBJ2-5 TRBV27 - 12 CASSPNLRTQYF TGTGCCAGCAGTCCAAACCTCAGGACCCAGTACTTC
few TRBJ1-5 TRBV7-3 - 13 CASSLDLNQPQHF TGTGCCAGCAGCTTAGACCTTAATCAGCCCCAGCATTTT